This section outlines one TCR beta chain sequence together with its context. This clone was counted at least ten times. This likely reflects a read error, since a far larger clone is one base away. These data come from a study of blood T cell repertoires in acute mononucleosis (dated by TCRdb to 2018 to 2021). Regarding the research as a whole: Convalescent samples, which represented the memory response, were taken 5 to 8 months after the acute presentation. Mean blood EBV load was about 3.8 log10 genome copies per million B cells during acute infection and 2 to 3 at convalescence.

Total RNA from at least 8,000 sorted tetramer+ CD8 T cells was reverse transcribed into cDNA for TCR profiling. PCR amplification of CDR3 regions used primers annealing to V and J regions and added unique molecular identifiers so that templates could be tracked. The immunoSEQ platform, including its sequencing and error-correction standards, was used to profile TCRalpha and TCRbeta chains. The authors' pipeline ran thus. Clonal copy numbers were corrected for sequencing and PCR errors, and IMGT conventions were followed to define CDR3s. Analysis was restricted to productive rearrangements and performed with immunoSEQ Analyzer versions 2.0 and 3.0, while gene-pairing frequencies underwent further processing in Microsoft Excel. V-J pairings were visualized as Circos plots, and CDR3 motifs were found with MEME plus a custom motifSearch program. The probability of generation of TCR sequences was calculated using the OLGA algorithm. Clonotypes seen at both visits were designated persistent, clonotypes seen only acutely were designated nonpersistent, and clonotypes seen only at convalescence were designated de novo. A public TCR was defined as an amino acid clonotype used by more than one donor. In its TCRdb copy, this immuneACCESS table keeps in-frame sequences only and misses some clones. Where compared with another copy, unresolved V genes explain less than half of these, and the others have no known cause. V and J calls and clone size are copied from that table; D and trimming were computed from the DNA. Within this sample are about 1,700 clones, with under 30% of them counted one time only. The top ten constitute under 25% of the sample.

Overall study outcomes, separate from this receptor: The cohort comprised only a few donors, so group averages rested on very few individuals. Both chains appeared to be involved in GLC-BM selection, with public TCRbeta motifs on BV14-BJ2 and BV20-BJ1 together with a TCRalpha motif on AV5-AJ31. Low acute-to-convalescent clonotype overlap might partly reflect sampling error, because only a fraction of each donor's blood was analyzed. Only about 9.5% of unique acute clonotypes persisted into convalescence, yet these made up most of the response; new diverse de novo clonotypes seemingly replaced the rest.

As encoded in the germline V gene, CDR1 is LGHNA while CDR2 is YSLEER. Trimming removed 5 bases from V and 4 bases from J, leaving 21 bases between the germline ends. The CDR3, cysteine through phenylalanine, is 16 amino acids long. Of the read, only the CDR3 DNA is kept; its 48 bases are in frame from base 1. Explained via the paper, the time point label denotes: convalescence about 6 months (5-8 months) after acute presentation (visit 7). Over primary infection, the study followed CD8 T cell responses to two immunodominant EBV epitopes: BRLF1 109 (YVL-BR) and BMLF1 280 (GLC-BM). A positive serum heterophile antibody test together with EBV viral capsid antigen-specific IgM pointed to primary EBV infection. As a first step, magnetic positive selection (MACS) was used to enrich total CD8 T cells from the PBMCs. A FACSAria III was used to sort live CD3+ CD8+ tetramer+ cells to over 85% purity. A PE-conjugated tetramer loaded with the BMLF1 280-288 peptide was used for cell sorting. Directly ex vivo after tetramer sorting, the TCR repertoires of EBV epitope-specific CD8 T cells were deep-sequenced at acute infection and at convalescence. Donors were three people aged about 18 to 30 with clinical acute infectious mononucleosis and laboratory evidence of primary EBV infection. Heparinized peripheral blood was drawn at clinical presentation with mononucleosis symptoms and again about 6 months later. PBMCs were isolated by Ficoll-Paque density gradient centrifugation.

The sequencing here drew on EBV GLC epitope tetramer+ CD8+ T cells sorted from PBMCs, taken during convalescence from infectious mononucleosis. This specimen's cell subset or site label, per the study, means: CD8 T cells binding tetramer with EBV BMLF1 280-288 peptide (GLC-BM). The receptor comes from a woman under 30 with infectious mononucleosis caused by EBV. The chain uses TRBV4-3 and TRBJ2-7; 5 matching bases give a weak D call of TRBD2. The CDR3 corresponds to CASSLRVGGSGYEQYF. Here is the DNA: TGCGCCAGCAGCTTGAGGGTAGGAGGCAGTGGTTACGAGCAGTACTTC.